One and the same sample provided the 21 T cell receptor beta chains below, sequenced in a study of cytomegalovirus exposure and HLA in healthy donors. With 60 Vbeta and 13 Jbeta primers, the PCR was carried out. The method was immunoSEQ multiplex PCR; TCRdb's version includes in-frame clones alone and lacks a portion of them. The sample shows 100,000 to 150,000 clones, roughly 77% of them seen only once. Sequenced sample: PBMCs. Receptor source: a man aged 50 or older in good health and CMV-seropositive.

This sequence joins TRBV2 and TRBJ2-6; no clear D gene. The CDR3 has 14 residues. Trimming stripped 7 bases from V and 4 bases from J, with 11 bases between. Germline CDR1 is SNHLY and CDR2 is FYNNEI. CDR3 protein: CASTTRLGANVLTF. The DNA for the CDR3 is TGTGCCAGCACGACGCGGTTGGGGGCCAACGTCCTGACTTTC.

This chain connects TRBV28 to TRBJ2-3; 7 bases match TRBD2. The germline CDR1 and CDR2 sequences are MDHEN and SYDVKM. Trimming at V came to 2 bases and at J to 0 bases, leaving 5 bases not matched to a gene. This CDR3 region has 16 residues. The CDR3 nucleotides read TGTGCCAGCAGTTTACCCGGGAGGACCAGCACAGATACGCAGTATTTT. Translated, it gives CASSLPGRTSTDTQYF. The whole variable domain, filled in from reference TRBV28 and TRBJ2-3, reads DVKVTQSSRYLVKRTGEKVFLECVQDMDHENMFWYRQDPGLGLRLIYFSYDVKMKEKGDIPEGYSVSREKKERFSLILESASTNQTSMYLCASSLPGRTSTDTQYFGPGTRLTVL.

This chain joins TRBV6-1 and TRBJ1-2; TRBD1 might be the D (6 bases). CDR3 size: 14 residues. Looked up from germline, CDR1 is MNHNS and CDR2 is SASEGT. The V end was cut by 4 bases, the J end by 6 bases, with 15 bases between. The CDR3 loop reads CASSVGAGVNGYTF. CDR3 bases: TGTGCCAGCAGTGTGGGGGCAGGCGTAAATGGCTACACCTTC.

The rearrangement joins TRBV27 to TRBJ1-6, with D hard to call. The germline V gene has CDR1 MNHEY and CDR2 SMNVEV (reference sequence). V dropped 2 bases and J dropped 6 bases, with 8 bases sitting between them. The CDR3 extends over 14 amino acids. The CDR3 DNA is TGTGCCAGCAGTTTAAACAGCCCTAATTCACCCCTCCACTTT. It codes for CASSLNSPNSPLHF.

This clone was counted between two and nine times. The chain carries TRBV11-2 and TRBJ1-2; 9 bases fit TRBD1. Germline V gives CDR1 SGHAT, CDR2 FQNNGV. CDR3 length equals 14 residues. The trim removed 6 bases at V and 7 bases at J, leaving 9 bases unmatched. In DNA, the CDR3 is TGTGCCAGCAGAGGATCGACAGGGGGGACTGGCTACACCTTC. Its translation is CASRGSTGGTGYTF.

The chain has TRBV5-1 and TRBJ1-2; D is perhaps TRBD1 (6 bases). V was shortened by 5 bases and J by 13 bases, with 15 bases between the two germline ends. Germline V gene lookup returns CDR1 SGHRS and CDR2 YFSETQ. The length of the CDR3 is 11 residues. This CDR3 reads CASSAGDPLTF. For the CDR3, the DNA is TGCGCCAGCAGTGCAGGGGATCCTCTCACCTTC.

The chain couples TRBV7-2 to TRBJ2-5, with no clear D. The J call may not be correct, given that the DNA end is closer to TRBJ2-7. Germline CDR1 is SGHTA and CDR2 is FQGNSA. CDR3 size: 12 residues. The chain's CDR3 is CASSKSSYEQYF. Here the CDR3 DNA reads TGTGCCAGCAGCAAAAGCTCCTACGAGCAGTACTTC.

The DNA of the CDR3 is TGTGCCAGCAGACCCTTAGCGGGGGAGTACAATGAGCAGTTCTTC. Translation gives CASRPLAGEYNEQFF. V and J are TRBV6-4 and TRBJ2-1; 9 bases agree with TRBD2. The CDR3 contains 15 residues. The junction had 7 bases not matched to a gene; V was cut back by 6 bases and J by 4 bases. The germline CDR1 and CDR2 sequences are MRHNA and SNTAGT.

The chain couples TRBV5-1 to TRBJ1-6; D may be TRBD1 (5 bases). This CDR3 has 15 amino acids. The germline V gene encodes CDR1 SGHRS and CDR2 YFSETQ. Trimming took 0 bases from V and 5 from J, leaving 9 bases between them. CDR3 amino acids: CASSLGQSNNSPLHF. Here the CDR3 DNA reads TGCGCCAGCAGCTTGGGACAGAGTAATAATTCACCCCTCCACTTT.

The V gene is TRBV29-1, the J gene TRBJ2-1, with 7 nucleotides matching TRBD1. Unmatched junction bases numbered 12, after V lost 7 bases and J lost 9 bases. The CDR3 has 13 residues. Germline-derived CDR1 and CDR2 are SQVTM and ANQGSEA. CDR3 protein: CSARDHRGSEQFF. CDR3 nucleotides: TGCAGCGCCCGGGACCACAGGGGCAGTGAGCAGTTCTTC.

This clone was detected only a few times. The chain has TRBV6-1 and TRBJ1-1; tentatively, D is TRBD1 (5 bases). Trimming took 0 bases from V and 4 from J, leaving 12 bases between them. The germline V gene has CDR1 MNHNS and CDR2 SASEGT. This CDR3 is 15 amino acids long. CDR3 DNA: TGTGCCAGCAGTGAAGCGCCAGGGATCCCCACTGAAGCTTTCTTT. Amino acids: CASSEAPGIPTEAFF.

The CDR3 sequence is CASSLGGSGGAGTQYF. For the CDR3, the DNA is TGTGCCAGCAGTTTAGGTGGTAGCGGGGGGGCAGGTACGCAGTATTTT. The V and J genes are TRBV28 and TRBJ2-3, with 11 nucleotides matching TRBD2. The junction had 9 bases not matched to a gene; V was cut back by 2 bases and J by 8 bases. The CDR3 runs to 16 residues. CDR1 MDHEN and CDR2 SYDVKM come from the germline V gene.

This clone has a handful of counts. This chain connects TRBV9 to TRBJ2-1; 8 bases match TRBD1. Germline-derived CDR1 and CDR2 are SGDLS and YYNGEE. This CDR3 has 15 amino acids. V trimming: 4 bases; J trimming: 8 bases; junction bases outside the gene matches: 11. The CDR3 loop is CASSLSQGAPHEQFF. CDR3 in DNA: TGTGCCAGCAGCCTCAGTCAGGGGGCGCCCCATGAGCAGTTCTTC.

This chain uses TRBV27 with TRBJ2-5, with D hard to call. V was cut by 2 bases and J by 0 bases, with 7 bases left in between. Germline V CDR1 and CDR2: MNHEY, SMNVEV (reference sequence). The CDR3 spans 14 residues. CDR3 in DNA: TGTGCCAGCAGTTTAAACCGGTACCAAGAGACCCAGTACTTC. Its translation: CASSLNRYQETQYF.

This clone was observed a single time. The chain has TRBV30 and TRBJ1-4, with a weak D call TRBD1 (6 bases). CDR1 and CDR2 from the germline V gene are GTSNPN and SVGIG (reference sequence). The V gene lost 5 bases and the J gene lost 7 bases, with 17 bases spanning the gap. CDR3 length: 14 residues. This chain's CDR3 is CAWDGNRVGEKLFF. CDR3 nucleotide sequence: TGTGCCTGGGACGGTAACAGGGTTGGTGAAAAACTGTTTTTT.

The J gene is TRBJ1-6, the V gene TRBV2, with 7 bases lining up with TRBD1. The trim removed 6 bases at V and 4 bases at J, leaving 0 bases unmatched. The CDR3 is 13 residues long. The germline gives CDR1 SNHLY, CDR2 FYNNEI. The CDR3 here is CASRGQYNSPLHF. CDR3 coding DNA: TGTGCCAGCAGGGGACAGTATAATTCACCCCTCCACTTT.

Only a few counts were recorded for this clone. The rearrangement uses TRBV9 and TRBJ2-3; 9 bases align to TRBD2. Trimming cost V 4 bases and J 4 bases; bases outside gene matches: 16. The CDR3 is made up of 18 amino acids. CDR1 and CDR2 (germline): SGDLS, YYNGEE. In DNA, the CDR3 is TGTGCCAGCAGCTCTAGCGGGACTACCCGAACCCGCGCAGATACGCAGTATTTT. The encoded protein is CASSSSGTTRTRADTQYF.

The V call is TRBV9, the J call TRBJ1-2; TRBD1 aligns across 8 bases. The ends lost 4 bases at V and 3 bases at J; junction bases unmatched: 11. This CDR3 region has 16 residues. Germline values: CDR1 SGDLS, CDR2 YYNGEE. CDR3 DNA sequence: TGTGCCAGCAGCCCTCACTCGACAGGGGAAGACTATGGCTACACCTTC. Translated: CASSPHSTGEDYGYTF.

The J gene is TRBJ2-3, the V gene TRBV5-1; weak D call: TRBD2 (6 bases). V was trimmed by 0 bases and J by 0 bases, leaving 11 bases between them. Germline V gene data show CDR1 as SGHRS and CDR2 as YFSETQ. The CDR3 runs to 16 residues. The CDR3 is CASSLESGRSTDTQYF. DNA of the CDR3: TGCGCCAGCAGCTTGGAGAGCGGGCGAAGCACAGATACGCAGTATTTT.

The chain uses TRBV4-1 and TRBJ2-5; 8 bases are a match to TRBD1. Germline values: CDR1 MGHRA, CDR2 YSYEKL. After removal of 3 bases from V and 0 bases from J, the junction contained 3 bases not matched to a gene. This CDR3 is built from 15 residues. CDR3 coding DNA: TGCGCCAGCAGCCACCCGGACAGGGACCAAGAGACCCAGTACTTC. It encodes CASSHPDRDQETQYF.

This clone was observed a handful of times. This chain uses TRBV27 with TRBJ1-3; D is unresolved. Germline CDR1 MNHEY, CDR2 SMNVEV (reference sequence). The CDR3 is made up of 16 amino acids. V dropped 5 bases and J dropped 4 bases, with 18 bases sitting between them. The CDR3 DNA is TGTGCCAGCAGTAGTACAGCCCAGTCGACAGGAAACACCATATATTTT. It specifies CASSSTAQSTGNTIYF.